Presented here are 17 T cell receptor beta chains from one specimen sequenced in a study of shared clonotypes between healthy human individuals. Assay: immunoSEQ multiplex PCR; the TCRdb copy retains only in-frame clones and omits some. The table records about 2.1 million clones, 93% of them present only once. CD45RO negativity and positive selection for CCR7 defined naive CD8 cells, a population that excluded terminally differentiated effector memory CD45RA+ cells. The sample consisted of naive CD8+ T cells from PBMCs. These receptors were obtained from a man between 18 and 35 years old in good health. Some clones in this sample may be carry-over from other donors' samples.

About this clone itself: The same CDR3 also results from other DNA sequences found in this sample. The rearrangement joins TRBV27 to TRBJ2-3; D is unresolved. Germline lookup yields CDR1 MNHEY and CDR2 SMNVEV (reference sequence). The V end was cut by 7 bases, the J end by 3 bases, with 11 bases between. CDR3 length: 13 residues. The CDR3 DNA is TGTGCCAGCACCCCGGGTGGGACAGATACGCAGTATTTT. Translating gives CASTPGGTDTQYF.

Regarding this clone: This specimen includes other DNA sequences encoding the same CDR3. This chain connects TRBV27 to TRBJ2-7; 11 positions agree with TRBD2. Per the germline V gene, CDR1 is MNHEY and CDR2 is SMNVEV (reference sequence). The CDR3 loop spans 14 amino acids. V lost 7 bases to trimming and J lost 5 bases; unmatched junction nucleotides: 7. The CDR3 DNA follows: TGTGCCAGCACCACTCTAGCGGGAGGCCACGAGCAGTACTTC. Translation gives CASTTLAGGHEQYF.

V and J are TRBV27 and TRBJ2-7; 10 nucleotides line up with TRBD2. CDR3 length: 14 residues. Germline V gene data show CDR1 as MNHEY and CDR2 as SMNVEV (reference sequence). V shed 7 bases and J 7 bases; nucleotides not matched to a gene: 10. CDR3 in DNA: TGTGCCAGCAAGGTTCTAGCGGGAGTCCGTGAGCAGTACTTC. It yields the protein CASKVLAGVREQYF.

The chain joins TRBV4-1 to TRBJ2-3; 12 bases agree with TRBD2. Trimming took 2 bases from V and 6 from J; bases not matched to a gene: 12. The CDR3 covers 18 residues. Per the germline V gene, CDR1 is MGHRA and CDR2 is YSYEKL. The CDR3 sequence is CASSQTPGTSGRRDTQYF. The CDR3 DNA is TGCGCCAGCAGCCAAACCCCCGGGACTAGCGGGCGGAGGGATACGCAGTATTTT.

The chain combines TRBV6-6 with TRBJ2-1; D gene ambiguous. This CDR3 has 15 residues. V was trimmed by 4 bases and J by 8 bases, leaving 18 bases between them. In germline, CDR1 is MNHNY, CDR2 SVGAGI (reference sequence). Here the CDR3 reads CASSSRSVVFYEQFF. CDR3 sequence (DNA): TGTGCCAGCAGTTCCCGTAGTGTGGTCTTTTATGAGCAGTTCTTC.

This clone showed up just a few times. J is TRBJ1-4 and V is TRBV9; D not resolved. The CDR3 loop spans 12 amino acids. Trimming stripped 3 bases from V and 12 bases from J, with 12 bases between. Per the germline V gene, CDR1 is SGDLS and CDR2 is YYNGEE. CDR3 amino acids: CASSGTQRELFF. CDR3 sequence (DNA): TGTGCCAGCAGCGGCACGCAACGAGAACTGTTTTTT.

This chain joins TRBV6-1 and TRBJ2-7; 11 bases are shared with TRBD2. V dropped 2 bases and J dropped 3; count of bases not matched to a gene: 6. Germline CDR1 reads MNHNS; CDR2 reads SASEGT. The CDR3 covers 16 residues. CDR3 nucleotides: TGTGCCAGCAGTGAATACTCCGGGACTAGCGGCTACGAGCAGTACTTC. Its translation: CASSEYSGTSGYEQYF.

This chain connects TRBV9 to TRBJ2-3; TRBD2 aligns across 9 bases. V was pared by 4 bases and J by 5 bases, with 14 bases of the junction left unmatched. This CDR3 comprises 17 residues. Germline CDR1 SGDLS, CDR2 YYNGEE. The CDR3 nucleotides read TGTGCCAGCAGCCCGTTTAGCGGGAGTTCGATGGGAGATACGCAGTATTTT. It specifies CASSPFSGSSMGDTQYF. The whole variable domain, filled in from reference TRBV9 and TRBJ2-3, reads DSGVTQTPKHLITATGQRVTLRCSPRSGDLSVYWYQQSLDQGLQFLIQYYNGEERAKGNILERFSAQQFPDLHSELNLSSLELGDSALYFCASSPFSGSSMGDTQYFGPGTRLTVL.

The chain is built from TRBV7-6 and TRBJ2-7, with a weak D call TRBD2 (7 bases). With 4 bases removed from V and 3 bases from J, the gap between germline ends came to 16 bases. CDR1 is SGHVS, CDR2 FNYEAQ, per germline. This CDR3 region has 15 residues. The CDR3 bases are TGTGCCAGCAGCTCCAAACAGGGACTAAACTACGAGCAGTACTTC. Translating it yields CASSSKQGLNYEQYF. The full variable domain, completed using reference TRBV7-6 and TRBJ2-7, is GAGVSQSPRYKVTKRGQDVALRCDPISGHVSLYWYRQALGQGPEFLTYFNYEAQQDKSGLPNDRFSAERPEGSISTLTIQRTEQRDSAMYRCASSSKQGLNYEQYFGPGTRLTVT.

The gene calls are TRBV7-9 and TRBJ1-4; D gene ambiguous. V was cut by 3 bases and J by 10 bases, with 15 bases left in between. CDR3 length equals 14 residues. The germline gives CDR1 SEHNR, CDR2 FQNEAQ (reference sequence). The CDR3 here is CASSFPGPLGKLFF. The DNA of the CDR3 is TGTGCCAGCAGCTTCCCGGGTCCGCTGGGAAAACTGTTTTTT.

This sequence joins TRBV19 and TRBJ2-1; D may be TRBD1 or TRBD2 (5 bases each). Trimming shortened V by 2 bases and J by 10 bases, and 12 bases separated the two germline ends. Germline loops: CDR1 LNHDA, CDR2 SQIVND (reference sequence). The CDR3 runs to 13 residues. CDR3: CASSIRDEDEQFF. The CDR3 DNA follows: TGTGCCAGTAGTATAAGGGACGAGGACGAGCAGTTCTTC.

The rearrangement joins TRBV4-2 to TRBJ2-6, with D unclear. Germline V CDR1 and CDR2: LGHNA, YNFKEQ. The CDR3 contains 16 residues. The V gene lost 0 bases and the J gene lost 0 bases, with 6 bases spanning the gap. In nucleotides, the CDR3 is TGTGCCAGCAGCCAAGAGGGTCCCTCTGGGGCCAACGTCCTGACTTTC. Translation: CASSQEGPSGANVLTF.

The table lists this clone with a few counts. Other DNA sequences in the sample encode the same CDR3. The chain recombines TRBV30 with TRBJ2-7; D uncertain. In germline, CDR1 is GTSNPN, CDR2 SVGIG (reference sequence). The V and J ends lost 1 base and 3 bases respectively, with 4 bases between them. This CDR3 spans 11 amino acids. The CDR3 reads CAWSGGYEQYF. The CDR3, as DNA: TGTGCCTGGAGTGGGGGCTACGAGCAGTACTTC.

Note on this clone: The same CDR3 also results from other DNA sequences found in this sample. The CDR3 DNA follows: TGCGCCAGCAGTCTGTCCTACAATGAGCAGTTCTTC. Encoded protein: CASSLSYNEQFF. The rearrangement joins TRBV5-1 to TRBJ2-1; D gene ambiguous. The CDR3 totals 12 residues. From germline, CDR1 is SGHRS and CDR2 YFSETQ. The germline V and J ends were trimmed by 5 bases and 1 base, with 4 bases remaining between them.

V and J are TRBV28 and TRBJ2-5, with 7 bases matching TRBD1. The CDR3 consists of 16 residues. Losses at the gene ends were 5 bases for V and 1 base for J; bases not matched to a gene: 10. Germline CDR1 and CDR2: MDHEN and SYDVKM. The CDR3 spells CASSLRTGDPQETQYF. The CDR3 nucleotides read TGTGCCAGCAGTCTTAGGACAGGAGACCCCCAAGAGACCCAGTACTTC.

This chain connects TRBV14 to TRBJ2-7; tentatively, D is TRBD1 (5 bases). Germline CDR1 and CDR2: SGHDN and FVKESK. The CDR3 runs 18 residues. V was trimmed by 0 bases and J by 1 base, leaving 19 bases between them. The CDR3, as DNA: TGTGCCAGCAGCCAAGATAACGGGCGAAGGACACCATCCTACGAGCAGTACTTC. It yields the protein CASSQDNGRRTPSYEQYF.

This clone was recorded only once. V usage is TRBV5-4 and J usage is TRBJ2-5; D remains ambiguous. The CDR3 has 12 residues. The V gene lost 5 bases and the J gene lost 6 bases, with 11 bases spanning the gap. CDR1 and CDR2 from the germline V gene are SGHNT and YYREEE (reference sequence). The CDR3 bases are TGTGCCAGCAGATCAGGTGGACAGACCCAGTACTTC. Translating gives CASRSGGQTQYF.